Sequencing of this T cell receptor (beta chain) was carried out in a study of hypomethylating agent response in myelodysplastic syndrome. At the level of the study: Of the myelodysplastic syndrome patients, 9 were male, 2 female. Study-wide results and limits: After treatment, novel clonotypes emerged more in responders, contracted ones more in non-responders.

The V and J ends lost 5 bases and 4 bases respectively, with 11 bases between them. Germline V gene sequence: CDR1 SGHAT, CDR2 FQNNGV. CDR3 length: 13 amino acids. This clone was counted between two and nine times. Antigen: not known. TCRdb's table, derived via immunoSEQ multiplex PCR, lists solely in-frame clones and lacks some. Here the sample spans over 3,500 clones, approximately 77% being singletons. Sequences were derived from bone marrow, sampled before or after starting hypomethylating agent treatment for myelodysplastic syndrome (not recorded which). J is TRBJ1-1 and V is TRBV11-2, with D hard to call. The clonotype was recovered from a human donor with myelodysplastic syndrome. The CDR3 DNA reads as TGTGCCAGCAGCCTACGACACGGCACTGAAGCTTTCTTT. As protein: CASSLRHGTEAFF.